Following are 5 T cell receptor beta chains from one sample sequenced in a study of T cells in Graves' hyperthyroidism and ophthalmopathy. From RNA transcripts, TCR beta CDR3 regions were amplified. Using the HTBI primer set, a first-round RT-PCR was run on the TCR CDR3. TCRdb passed the multiplex PCR reads through MiXCR, listing each CDR3 protein once. Altogether approximately 410,000 distinct CDR3 sequences are present, roughly an eighth being singletons, with the ten largest covering more than 4.5%. Sequenced input: blood. The receptors were sampled from a young woman with Graves' hyperthyroidism.

This sequence joins TRBV28 and TRBJ1-4; maybe TRBD1 (6 bases). Between the trimmed V and J ends, which lost 5 bases and 7 bases, there was a span of 26 bases. CDR3 length equals 18 residues. Germline V CDR1 and CDR2: MDHEN, SYDVKM. The CDR3 DNA is TGTGCCAGCAGTCTCTCGCTTGGGGGGGGCGCGAGGGCTGAAAAACTGTTTTTT. Its translation: CASSLSLGGGARAEKLFF.

The V and J genes are TRBV20-1 and TRBJ2-1, with a weak D call TRBD2 (6 bases). There are 13 residues in the CDR3. CDR1 and CDR2 (germline): DFQATT, SNEGSKA (reference sequence). The germline V and J ends were trimmed by 5 bases and 4 bases, with 12 bases remaining between them. The CDR3 loop is CSALRDSYNEQFF. The CDR3 coding sequence is TGCAGTGCTCTCCGGGACTCGTACAATGAGCAGTTCTTC.

Many counts were recorded for this clonotype. V is TRBV28 and J is TRBJ1-3; no reliable D call. Germline lookup yields CDR1 MDHEN and CDR2 SYDVKM. Trimming stripped 3 bases from V and 0 bases from J, with 6 bases between. The CDR3 sequence is 14 residues long. In nucleotides, the CDR3 is TGTGCCAGCAGTTTTCTGAGCTCTGGAAACACCATATATTTT. Translated: CASSFLSSGNTIYF.

This clonotype showed up many times. The rearrangement joins TRBV11-2 to TRBJ1-1; 7 nucleotides agree with TRBD1. With 5 bases clipped from V and 0 bases from J, the junction kept 6 bases outside the gene matches. The CDR3 consists of 15 residues. Germline values: CDR1 SGHAT, CDR2 FQNNGV. This CDR3 reads CASSPRQGMNTEAFF. The CDR3 DNA sequence: TGTGCCAGCAGCCCCAGACAGGGAATGAACACTGAAGCTTTCTTT.

Ten or more counts support this clonotype. Here the CDR3 DNA reads TGCAGCGTCGTGACAGACCGGGAGACTGAAGCTTTCTTT. As protein: CSVVTDRETEAFF. The chain couples TRBV29-1 to TRBJ1-1, with D perhaps matching TRBD1 (5 bases). This CDR3 region has 13 residues. Per germline, CDR1 SQVTM and CDR2 ANQGSEA. V was shortened by 6 bases and J by 5 bases, with 16 bases between the two germline ends.